The 23 T cell receptor beta chains listed next were all sequenced from one sample in a study of cytomegalovirus exposure and HLA in healthy donors. The data were produced by immunoSEQ multiplex PCR, yet TCRdb's version contains in-frame clones alone and is incomplete. Of some 210,000 clones in the sample, roughly 84% were seen once. Sample: PBMCs. The receptors shown here come from a woman aged 18-35 years in good health and CMV-seropositive.

The chain recombines TRBV25-1 with TRBJ1-4; D is possibly TRBD1 (5 bases). V was cut by 3 bases and J by 3 bases, with 11 bases left in between. The CDR3 has 15 residues. The germline V gene encodes CDR1 MGHDK and CDR2 SYGVNS. The CDR3 here is CASSDWTGANEKLFF. Here the CDR3 DNA reads TGTGCCAGCAGTGATTGGACGGGGGCTAATGAAAAACTGTTTTTT.

The CDR3 sequence: CASSWVAGQPQHF. The CDR3 DNA reads TGTGCCAGCAGCTGGGTAGCGGGTCAGCCCCAGCATTTT. The chain carries TRBV11-2 and TRBJ1-5; unclear D gene. Germline V gene data show CDR1 as SGHAT and CDR2 as FQNNGV. The CDR3 consists of 13 residues. Trimming removed 4 bases at V and 6 bases at J, with 10 bases between.

The J gene is TRBJ1-2, the V gene TRBV2, with D perhaps TRBD1 (6 bases). The CDR3 has 13 residues. V was clipped by 6 bases and J by 2 bases, with 10 bases between them. From germline, CDR1 is SNHLY and CDR2 FYNNEI. CDR3 protein: CASSGDRNYGYTF. The CDR3 DNA follows: TGTGCCAGCAGCGGAGACAGGAACTATGGCTACACCTTC. Based on the CDR3 plus reference TRBV2 and TRBJ1-2, the full variable domain is EPEVTQTPSHQVTQMGQEVILRCVPISNHLYFYWYRQILGQKVEFLVSFYNNEISEKSEIFDDQFSVERPDGSNFTLKIRSTKLEDSAMYFCASSGDRNYGYTFGSGTRLTVV.

The chain is built from TRBV27 and TRBJ1-1; D uncertain. The CDR3 consists of 13 residues. Trimming removed 5 bases at V and 2 bases at J, with 9 bases between. The germline CDR1 and CDR2 sequences are MNHEY and SMNVEV (reference sequence). CDR3 nucleotide sequence: TGTGCCAGCAGTCCACAAGATAACACTGAAGCTTTCTTT. This encodes CASSPQDNTEAFF.

This clone is a singleton in its sample. The V call is TRBV28, the J call TRBJ2-7; 12 bases match TRBD2. The CDR3 is 16 amino acids. The V gene end was trimmed by 6 bases and the J gene end by 1 base; junction bases not matched to a gene: 7. CDR1 MDHEN and CDR2 SYDVKM come from the germline V gene. The CDR3 reads CASRSPSGRGSYEQYF. The CDR3 region has the DNA TGTGCCAGCAGGTCCCCTAGCGGGAGGGGATCCTACGAGCAGTACTTC.

The J gene is TRBJ2-1, the V gene TRBV7-2; the D gene is possibly TRBD1 (5 bases). This CDR3 contains 14 residues. Per germline, CDR1 SGHTA and CDR2 FQGNSA. Trimming removed 3 bases at V and 5 bases at J, with 11 bases between. This CDR3 is CASSFDFRDNEQFF. The CDR3 region has the DNA TGTGCCAGCAGCTTTGATTTCAGGGACAATGAGCAGTTCTTC.

CDR3 in DNA: TGTGCCAGCAGTGATCTGACAGGGACGGACGAGCAGTACTTC. Its translation: CASSDLTGTDEQYF. This chain joins TRBV2 and TRBJ2-7; TRBD1 agrees at 7 bases. Trimming removed 3 bases from V and 5 bases from J; junction bases left unmatched: 7. CDR3 size: 14 residues. CDR1 is SNHLY, CDR2 FYNNEI, per germline.

CDR3 nucleotides: TGTGCCAGCTCACCTTCCGAGAGCAATCAGCCCCAGCATTTT. This sequence encodes CASSPSESNQPQHF. This sequence joins TRBV18 and TRBJ1-5; D is unresolved. Trimming shortened V by 3 bases and J by 1 base, and 7 bases separated the two germline ends. CDR3 length: 14 amino acids. In germline, CDR1 is KGHSH, CDR2 LQKENI.

This clone was counted a single time. The chain combines TRBV7-6 with TRBJ2-7; D may be TRBD2 (6 bases). The V and J ends lost 4 bases and 3 bases respectively, with 16 bases between them. Germline-derived CDR1 and CDR2 are SGHVS and FNYEAQ. The CDR3 has 15 residues. In DNA, the CDR3 is TGTGCCAGCAGCTCCGTTGGGGGGAAACTCTACGAGCAGTACTTC. It codes for CASSSVGGKLYEQYF. Based on the CDR3 plus reference TRBV7-6 and TRBJ2-7, the full variable domain is GAGVSQSPRYKVTKRGQDVALRCDPISGHVSLYWYRQALGQGPEFLTYFNYEAQQDKSGLPNDRFSAERPEGSISTLTIQRTEQRDSAMYRCASSSVGGKLYEQYFGPGTRLTVT.

The V call is TRBV19, the J call TRBJ1-4, with unresolved D. V was clipped by 1 base and J by 7 bases, with 13 bases between them. Germline loops: CDR1 LNHDA, CDR2 SQIVND (reference sequence). The CDR3 loop spans 15 amino acids. CDR3: CASSIGAAASEKLFF. CDR3 nucleotides: TGTGCCAGTAGTATAGGGGCAGCAGCAAGTGAAAAACTGTTTTTT.

The genes are TRBV7-2 and TRBJ1-1; D unclear. The V end lost 5 bases, the J end lost 1 base, and 11 bases lay between the germline ends. This CDR3 comprises 14 residues. Germline values: CDR1 SGHTA, CDR2 FQGNSA. As DNA, the CDR3 is TGTGCCAGCAGCCCCTCCCCGGGGAACACTGAAGCTTTCTTT. Translation: CASSPSPGNTEAFF.

The chain employs TRBV2 and TRBJ2-7; the match to TRBD1 covers 8 bases. CDR1 is SNHLY, CDR2 FYNNEI, per germline. Trimming at V came to 8 bases and at J to 5 bases, leaving 11 bases not matched to a gene. The CDR3 is made up of 14 amino acids. In nucleotides, the CDR3 is TGTGCCAGCCATTACAGGGGGAACTCGAACGAGCAGTACTTC. This encodes CASHYRGNSNEQYF.

This clone was observed a few times. The chain employs TRBV5-1 and TRBJ1-3; 12 bases align to TRBD1. The CDR3 loop spans 16 amino acids. Germline-derived CDR1 and CDR2 are SGHRS and YFSETQ. V lost 4 bases and J lost 3; bases outside the gene matches: 5. The CDR3 DNA sequence: TGCGCCAGCAGCCGGGGACAGGGGGCCGATGGAAACACCATATATTTT. Amino acids: CASSRGQGADGNTIYF.

The chain uses TRBV5-4 and TRBJ1-1; 7 bases fit TRBD1. The germline CDR1 and CDR2 sequences are SGHNT and YYREEE (reference sequence). Trimming took 4 bases from V and 1 from J; bases not matched to a gene: 10. This CDR3 has 16 residues. CDR3 in amino acids: CASSPRGDRANTEAFF. DNA of the CDR3: TGTGCCAGCAGCCCCAGGGGCGACAGGGCGAACACTGAAGCTTTCTTT.

The sample holds a few counts of this clone. The genes are TRBV5-3 and TRBJ2-7; D is perhaps TRBD1 (6 bases). TRBV5-3 is placed among ORFs of uncertain function. This CDR3 has 17 residues. Trimming removed 0 bases from V and 0 bases from J, with 16 bases in between. The CDR3 sequence: CARSLEGSGANSYEQYF. CDR3 DNA sequence: TGTGCCAGAAGCTTGGAGGGTTCAGGGGCAAACTCCTACGAGCAGTACTTC.

This chain connects TRBV30 to TRBJ1-1; D may be TRBD1 (5 bases). CDR1 is GTSNPN and CDR2 is SVGIG in the germline V gene (reference sequence). The CDR3 consists of 14 residues. Trimming pared 2 bases from V and 5 bases from J, leaving 15 bases between. The DNA of the CDR3 is TGTGCCTGGAGTCGGATCAGGGAAGGGACTGAAGCTTTCTTT. Its protein is CAWSRIREGTEAFF.

This chain's CDR3 is CASSTHRGRTFMNTEAFF. The CDR3 DNA sequence: TGTGCCAGCAGCACCCACAGGGGGCGGACTTTTATGAACACTGAAGCTTTCTTT. The chain links TRBV7-9 to TRBJ1-1; TRBD1 matches at 9 bases. The CDR3 runs 18 residues. Unmatched junction bases numbered 13, after V lost 5 bases and J lost 0 bases. Germline V gene data show CDR1 as SEHNR and CDR2 as FQNEAQ (reference sequence).

The genes are TRBV4-1 and TRBJ2-3; 9 bases fit TRBD1. The V segment lost 2 bases and the J segment 6 bases; nucleotides outside the gene matches: 9. This CDR3 comprises 16 residues. CDR1 is MGHRA, CDR2 YSYEKL, per germline. This CDR3 is CASSQYTQGARDTQYF. The CDR3 region has the DNA TGCGCCAGCAGCCAATACACACAGGGGGCACGGGATACGCAGTATTTT.

This clone was seen a single time. V gene TRBV28 combines with J gene TRBJ1-5; tentatively, D is TRBD1 (6 bases). The CDR3 runs 16 residues. V lost 5 bases and J lost 3, with 17 bases in between. Germline V lookup: CDR1 MDHEN, CDR2 SYDVKM. The DNA for the CDR3 is TGTGCCAGCAGTAGCAGGGGATTTGAAGTCAATCAGCCCCAGCATTTT. As protein: CASSSRGFEVNQPQHF.

The table lists this clone with a few counts. J is TRBJ1-2 and V is TRBV28; D not certain. The CDR3 is made up of 14 amino acids. Trimming removed 8 bases from V and 4 bases from J, with 17 bases in between. The germline gives CDR1 MDHEN, CDR2 SYDVKM. The CDR3 nucleotides are TGTGCCAGCCGCGGGAGTCGAACCCCCTATGGCTACACCTTC. It codes for CASRGSRTPYGYTF.

The chain employs TRBV18 and TRBJ2-7, with TRBD2 as a possible D gene (6 bases). Germline-derived CDR1 and CDR2 are KGHSH and LQKENI. V shed 1 base and J shed 5 bases, with 12 bases lying between them. The CDR3 extends over 14 amino acids. The CDR3, as DNA: TGTGCCAGCTCACCACTCGGGGGAGTCAACGAGCAGTACTTC. Translated: CASSPLGGVNEQYF.

V usage is TRBV6-1 and J usage is TRBJ1-2; 8 bases match TRBD1. There are 13 residues in the CDR3. In germline, CDR1 is MNHNS, CDR2 SASEGT. With V trimmed by 1 base and J by 5 bases, 0 bases remained unmatched. CDR3 sequence reads: CASSEGTGYGYTF. CDR3 bases: TGTGCCAGCAGTGAAGGGACAGGGTATGGCTACACCTTC.

This clone was counted a few times. The chain links TRBV18 to TRBJ1-1; TRBD1 might be the D (5 bases). In germline, CDR1 is KGHSH, CDR2 LQKENI. Trimming stripped 0 bases from V and 7 bases from J, with 15 bases between. This CDR3 has 15 amino acids. The DNA for the CDR3 is TGTGCCAGCTCACCACCGACGGGGGTAAGCGGTGAAGCTTTCTTT. Amino acid sequence: CASSPPTGVSGEAFF.